A single sample gave rise to the 26 T cell receptor beta chains below, sequenced in a study of blood T cells in healthy people across ages. A second PCR, run for roughly 7 to 11 cycles, used a sample-barcoded 5' primer plus a J-beta primer mix. TCRdb itself ran the 5' RACE reads through MiXCR, one entry per CDR3 protein. The top ten clones hold about 6.3% of a sample with 1,300,000 or so distinct CDR3 sequences, 59% of them seen once. Sequenced: blood. These receptors all come from a man younger than 35 in good health.

For this clonotype: An end of the junction does not agree with germline; a read error may underlie this. V and J are TRBV2 and TRBJ2-7; maybe TRBD2 (6 bases). The CDR3 extends over 12 amino acids. CDR1 is SNHLY and CDR2 is FYNNEI in the germline V gene. CDR3 sequence (DNA): TGTACCAGCAGAGGAGGGGACTACGAGCAGTACTTC. This gives the protein CTSRGGDYEQYF.

The chain employs TRBV5-1 and TRBJ2-7; tentative D call: TRBD2 (6 bases). Germline assignment: CDR1 SGHRS and CDR2 YFSETQ. The CDR3 length is 14 residues. V was shortened by 4 bases and J by 1 base, with 12 bases between the two germline ends. Written as DNA, the CDR3 is TGCGCCAGCAGCCCCTGGGCGGGATCCTACGAGCAGTACTTC. Its protein is CASSPWAGSYEQYF.

The chain joins TRBV5-6 to TRBJ1-2; TRBD1 agrees at 8 bases. Germline V CDR1 and CDR2: SGHDT, YYEEEE. The CDR3 consists of 15 residues. V lost 2 bases, J lost 4 bases, and 7 bases stayed unmatched. The CDR3 DNA reads TGTGCCAGCAGCTTAACGGACAGGGCGGGCTATGGCTACACCTTC. It translates to CASSLTDRAGYGYTF.

The chain links TRBV29-1 to TRBJ2-7; perhaps D is TRBD1 or TRBD2 (6 bases each). This CDR3 comprises 16 residues. CDR1 and CDR2 from the germline V gene are SQVTM and ANQGSEA. V was shortened by 5 bases and J by 1 base, with 21 bases between the two germline ends. CDR3 in amino acids: CSVLGQRGGSSYEQYF. The CDR3 DNA is TGCAGCGTTCTGGGACAAAGAGGGGGGTCATCCTACGAGCAGTACTTC.

Only one count was recorded for this clonotype. The chain employs TRBV27 and TRBJ2-7; 8 bases align to TRBD2. The closer fit of TRBJ2-4 to the DNA end suggests the J call may be wrong. Germline loops: CDR1 MNHEY, CDR2 SMNVEV (reference sequence). This CDR3 contains 16 residues. CDR3 sequence reads: CASTSLGLEAKNIQYF. The DNA of the CDR3 is TGTGCCAGCACCTCCCTGGGACTAGAGGCCAAAAACATTCAGTACTTC.

The V call is TRBV27, the J call TRBJ2-7; perhaps TRBD2 as D (6 bases). CDR3 length equals 16 residues. Germline-derived CDR1 and CDR2 are MNHEY and SMNVEV (reference sequence). V was trimmed by 2 bases and J by 1 base, leaving 15 bases between them. CDR3 residues: CASSLMPGRASYEQYF. The CDR3 bases are TGTGCCAGCAGTTTAATGCCCGGGAGAGCTTCCTACGAGCAGTACTTC.

The chain joins TRBV28 to TRBJ2-7; D ambiguous. The tail of the sequence fits TRBJ2-4 better, so the J call may be wrong. This CDR3 has 15 amino acids. Per the germline V gene, CDR1 is MDHEN and CDR2 is SYDVKM. The CDR3 bases are TGTGCCAGCACCAAAATGGGTCTTGACAAAAACATTCAGTACTTC. Protein sequence: CASTKMGLDKNIQYF.

This clonotype has more than one count but fewer than ten. A much larger clone is a single base away; this may be a read error. This chain connects TRBV4-1 to TRBJ2-1; 7 nucleotides match TRBD2. The CDR3 runs to 16 residues. Germline V gene lookup returns CDR1 MGHRA and CDR2 YSYEKL. With V trimmed by 1 base and J by 8 bases, 11 bases remained unmatched. CDR3 in DNA: TGCGCCAGCAGCCAAGTTAGGGCTGGCGGGAGCGATGAGCAGTTCTTC. It specifies CASSQVRAGGSDEQFF.

This rearrangement joins TRBV2 to TRBJ1-2; D might be TRBD1 (5 bases). The CDR3 is made up of 13 amino acids. Germline assignment: CDR1 SNHLY and CDR2 FYNNEI. V lost 3 bases to trimming and J lost 5 bases, with 10 bases between them. CDR3 amino acids: CASSDEAGYGYTF. CDR3 bases: TGTGCCAGCAGTGACGAGGCAGGGTATGGCTACACCTTC. The variable domain in full, with the rest retrieved from reference TRBV2 and TRBJ1-2, is EPEVTQTPSHQVTQMGQEVILRCVPISNHLYFYWYRQILGQKVEFLVSFYNNEISEKSEIFDDQFSVERPDGSNFTLKIRSTKLEDSAMYFCASSDEAGYGYTFGSGTRLTVV.

V is TRBV29-1 and J is TRBJ1-1, with D unresolved. Trimming removed 1 base at V and 0 bases at J, with 12 bases between. The germline CDR1 and CDR2 sequences are SQVTM and ANQGSEA. The CDR3 spans 15 residues. The CDR3 loop is CSVEGKITLNTEAFF. CDR3 DNA: TGCAGCGTTGAAGGGAAAATTACCCTGAACACTGAAGCTTTCTTT.

Only one count was recorded for this clonotype. The chain uses TRBV20-1 and TRBJ1-2, with D perhaps matching TRBD1 (5 bases). Trimming cost V 5 bases and J 8 bases, with 27 bases left between them. Germline V gene sequence: CDR1 DFQATT, CDR2 SNEGSKA (reference sequence). This CDR3 is built from 16 residues. CDR3 coding DNA: TGCAGTGCTGTAGATATGACGGGACGCCCGATCTACGGCTACACCTTC. Amino acid sequence: CSAVDMTGRPIYGYTF.

The gene calls are TRBV20-1 and TRBJ1-6, with D perhaps matching TRBD1 (5 bases). Germline V gene sequence: CDR1 DFQATT, CDR2 SNEGSKA (reference sequence). Trimming removed 0 bases at V and 2 bases at J, with 11 bases between. The CDR3 loop spans 16 amino acids. In DNA, the CDR3 is TGCAGTGCTAGAGATTTCCAGGGCGCCTATAATTCACCCCTCCACTTT. This codes for CSARDFQGAYNSPLHF.

This chain's CDR3 is CSARDGGAGEEQPQHF. The CDR3 DNA is TGCAGTGCTAGAGATGGGGGGGCAGGGGAGGAGCAGCCCCAGCATTTT. The V and J genes are TRBV20-1 and TRBJ1-5; tentatively, D is TRBD1 (6 bases). With 0 bases removed from V and 7 bases from J, the gap between germline ends came to 19 bases. The V gene's germline CDR1 is DFQATT and CDR2 SNEGSKA (reference sequence). The CDR3 totals 16 residues.

The V gene is TRBV6-1, the J gene TRBJ1-1; unclear D gene. CDR1 and CDR2 (germline): MNHNS, SASEGT. CDR3 length: 11 residues. Between the trimmed V and J ends, which lost 4 bases and 8 bases, there was a span of 8 bases. The CDR3 DNA sequence: TGTGCCAGCAGTGTACTCGCCGAAGCTTTCTTT. As protein: CASSVLAEAFF.

The V gene is TRBV7-9, the J gene TRBJ1-2; D remains unclear. There are 15 residues in the CDR3. With 3 bases removed from V and 2 bases from J, the gap between germline ends came to 13 bases. Germline CDR1 and CDR2: SEHNR and FQNEAQ (reference sequence). CDR3 sequence reads: CASSFPAGANYGYTF. CDR3 sequence (DNA): TGTGCCAGCAGCTTCCCAGCGGGCGCCAACTATGGCTACACCTTC.

This clonotype was observed a few times. The chain recombines TRBV5-4 with TRBJ1-2, with a possible D match to TRBD1 (6 bases). Germline assignment: CDR1 SGHNT and CDR2 YYREEE (reference sequence). This CDR3 region has 14 residues. Trimming shortened V by 0 bases and J by 4 bases, and 10 bases separated the two germline ends. DNA for the CDR3: TGTGCCAGCAGCTTGGTCGGCAGGGGCTATGGCTACACCTTC. It is translated as CASSLVGRGYGYTF.

The rearrangement joins TRBV20-1 to TRBJ2-3, with a weak D call TRBD1 (5 bases). Germline CDR1 is DFQATT and CDR2 is SNEGSKA (reference sequence). CDR3 length: 19 residues. Trimming stripped 0 bases from V and 2 bases from J, with 24 bases between. DNA for the CDR3: TGCAGTGCTAGAGACGAAGGGCCCAGACAGCGTGGCCCCACAGATACGCAGTATTTT. Translated: CSARDEGPRQRGPTDTQYF.

This chain joins TRBV10-3 and TRBJ2-1; the D is unclear. Germline V gene sequence: CDR1 ENHRY, CDR2 SYGVKD. The CDR3 contains 12 residues. V was pared by 5 bases and J by 6 bases, with 8 bases between. CDR3 sequence (DNA): TGTGCCATCAGTCAGGACCCCAATGAGCAGTTCTTC. It encodes CAISQDPNEQFF.

The J gene is TRBJ2-3, the V gene TRBV7-9, with D hard to call. CDR1 SEHNR and CDR2 FQNEAQ come from the germline V gene (reference sequence). CDR3 length equals 19 residues. Trimming stripped 7 bases from V and 5 bases from J, with 31 bases between. The CDR3: CASTSLRLKGSNWGDTQYF. The CDR3 DNA is TGTGCCAGCACCTCCCTCCGTCTGAAGGGATCAAATTGGGGAGATACGCAGTATTTT.

The genes are TRBV4-1 and TRBJ2-3, with 8 nucleotides matching TRBD2. The germline V gene encodes CDR1 MGHRA and CDR2 YSYEKL. The junction had 12 bases not matched to a gene; V was cut back by 1 base and J by 6 bases. The CDR3 sequence is 17 residues long. This chain's CDR3 is CASSQGRGGTRVDTQYF. The DNA for the CDR3 is TGCGCCAGCAGCCAAGGACGGGGGGGGACTAGGGTGGATACGCAGTATTTT.

This clonotype was observed a single time. The chain joins TRBV5-1 to TRBJ1-1; D call uncertain. Trimming shortened V by 4 bases and J by 0 bases, and 13 bases separated the two germline ends. Germline lookup yields CDR1 SGHRS and CDR2 YFSETQ. The CDR3 consists of 15 residues. The CDR3: CASSGEGIVNTEAFF. The CDR3 DNA sequence: TGCGCCAGCAGCGGCGAAGGAATAGTGAACACTGAAGCTTTCTTT.

The chain has TRBV28 and TRBJ1-5, with TRBD1 identical over 12 bases. The germline gives CDR1 MDHEN, CDR2 SYDVKM. CDR3 size: 17 residues. V was clipped by 7 bases and J by 3 bases; unmatched bases: 10. The CDR3: CASTPGTGGVDNQPQHF. The CDR3, as DNA: TGTGCCAGCACACCGGGGACAGGGGGCGTCGACAATCAGCCCCAGCATTTT.

J is TRBJ1-5 and V is TRBV19; D is undetermined. This CDR3 has 14 residues. Trimming left V 7 bases short and J 5 bases short, with 15 bases between. Germline CDR1 and CDR2: LNHDA and SQIVND (reference sequence). For the CDR3, the DNA is TGTGCCAGTACCGCGACCGGTGGCGATCAGCCCCAGCATTTT. Its protein is CASTATGGDQPQHF.

The gene calls are TRBV6-4 and TRBJ2-1, with TRBD2 matching over 9 bases. V was clipped by 3 bases and J by 0 bases; unmatched bases: 3. Per the germline V gene, CDR1 is MRHNA and CDR2 is SNTAGT. This CDR3 has 16 amino acids. The CDR3 region is CASSEIAGVSYNEQFF. The CDR3 bases are TGTGCCAGCAGTGAAATAGCGGGAGTCTCCTACAATGAGCAGTTCTTC.

The chain employs TRBV4-3 and TRBJ2-5; maybe TRBD1 (6 bases). Germline CDR1 LGHNA, CDR2 YSLEER. Trimming stripped 3 bases from V and 5 bases from J, with 16 bases between. This CDR3 spans 15 amino acids. As DNA, the CDR3 is TGCGCCAGCAGCCAGGCCACGACAGGTTCCGAGACCCAGTACTTC. Its protein is CASSQATTGSETQYF.

The V gene is TRBV6-6, the J gene TRBJ2-3; 12 nucleotides agree with TRBD2. Looked up from germline, CDR1 is MNHNY and CDR2 is SVGAGI (reference sequence). CDR3 length equals 16 residues. J gave up 3 bases and V 6 bases, and 7 bases lay outside the gene matches. The DNA of the CDR3 is TGTGCCAGCAGCGCGCCGACTAGCGGGGGTACAGATACGCAGTATTTT. Translated: CASSAPTSGGTDTQYF.